The 8 T cell receptor beta chains listed next were all sequenced from one sample in a study of PD-1 blockade in classical Hodgkin lymphoma. Time point described: cycle 4 day 1 (C4D1), after less than 7 weeks of nivolumab. Following autologous stem cell transplantation, relapse occurred in every patient, and exposure to brentuximab vedotin varied. The data were produced by immunoSEQ multiplex PCR, yet TCRdb's version contains in-frame clones alone and is incomplete. The repertoire has over 25,000 clones, approximately 68% of them found once; the top ten carry roughly 3.5%. Specimen: peripheral blood mononuclear cells (PBMCs), collected before the fourth cycle of nivolumab. The source of these receptors is a human donor with classical Hodgkin lymphoma.

The chain joins TRBV5-5 to TRBJ2-5; D gene ambiguous. The CDR3 sequence is 14 residues long. Trimming removed 3 bases from V and 1 base from J, with 10 bases in between. Germline lookup yields CDR1 SGHKS and CDR2 YYEKEE (reference sequence). CDR3 amino acids: CASSSGTSQETQYF. In DNA form, the CDR3 reads TGTGCCAGCAGCTCGGGCACATCCCAAGAGACCCAGTACTTC. Full variable domain (remainder filled in from reference TRBV5-5 and TRBJ2-5): DAGVTQSPTHLIKTRGQQVTLRCSPISGHKSVSWYQQVLGQGPQFIFQYYEKEERGRGNFPDRFSARQFPNYSSELNVNALLLGDSALYLCASSSGTSQETQYFGPGTRLLVL.

The chain employs TRBV7-3 and TRBJ1-1; D gene unclear. Between the trimmed V and J ends, which lost 0 bases and 3 bases, there was a span of 8 bases. Per germline, CDR1 SGHTA and CDR2 FQGTGA. The CDR3 spans 14 residues. DNA for the CDR3: TGTGCCAGCAGCTTAACGGCGAGTTACACTGAAGCTTTCTTT. Amino acid sequence: CASSLTASYTEAFF.

The chain couples TRBV5-1 to TRBJ2-5, with 9 nucleotides matching TRBD1. V shed 1 base, J shed 2 bases, and the junction held 3 bases outside the gene matches. The CDR3 spans 15 residues. Germline CDR1 SGHRS, CDR2 YFSETQ. The CDR3 loop reads CASSLLTGGQETQYF. DNA for the CDR3: TGCGCCAGCAGCTTGTTGACAGGGGGGCAAGAGACCCAGTACTTC.

This chain uses TRBV7-2 with TRBJ2-5; a possible D gene is TRBD2 (5 bases). Germline CDR1 SGHTA, CDR2 FQGNSA. The V gene lost 1 base and the J gene lost 8 bases, with 17 bases spanning the gap. The CDR3 has 15 residues. The DNA for the CDR3 is TGTGCCAGCAGCTTAGGGACGGGGAGCCACACCACCCAGTACTTC. It encodes CASSLGTGSHTTQYF. Full variable domain (remainder filled in from reference TRBV7-2 and TRBJ2-5): GAGVSQSPSNKVTEKGKDVELRCDPISGHTALYWYRQSLGQGLEFLIYFQGNSAPDKSGLPSDRFSAERTGGSVSTLTIQRTQQEDSAVYLCASSLGTGSHTTQYFGPGTRLLVL.

The CDR3 is CASSEQASNTEAFF. DNA for the CDR3: TGTGCCAGCAGTGAACAGGCGTCAAACACTGAAGCTTTCTTT. The chain joins TRBV6-1 to TRBJ1-1; unclear D gene. Trimming removed 2 bases at V and 2 bases at J, with 9 bases between. This CDR3 is 14 amino acids long. CDR1 and CDR2 (germline): MNHNS, SASEGT.

The rearrangement links TRBV6-1 to TRBJ2-3; 8 positions agree with TRBD1. Germline assignment: CDR1 MNHNS and CDR2 SASEGT. The CDR3 is 12 residues long. J gave up 4 bases and V 6 bases, and 0 bases lay outside the gene matches. The CDR3 bases are TGTGCCAGCAGGGACAGGGCAGATACGCAGTATTTT. It yields the protein CASRDRADTQYF.

The chain joins TRBV11-3 to TRBJ2-5, with D possibly matching TRBD2 (6 bases). V gave up 2 bases and J gave up 4 bases, with 8 bases separating them. CDR1 is SGHNT, CDR2 YENEEA, per germline. This CDR3 comprises 13 residues. In nucleotides, the CDR3 is TGTGCCAGCAGCTTATCGGGGGTAGAGACCCAGTACTTC. It yields the protein CASSLSGVETQYF.

The V call is TRBV27, the J call TRBJ1-1; tentative D call: TRBD1 (6 bases). V gave up 7 bases and J gave up 11 bases, with 17 bases separating them. Germline loops: CDR1 MNHEY, CDR2 SMNVEV (reference sequence). The CDR3 runs to 12 residues. The CDR3 nucleotides read TGTGCCAGCAACGTACCCGGGGGGCTGGCTTTCTTT. The encoded protein is CASNVPGGLAFF.